The entry below describes one T cell receptor beta chain. The study ran its PCR with 60 Vbeta and 13 Jbeta primers. Profiling relied on immunoSEQ multiplex PCR, and the TCRdb table lists in-frame clones only, not all of them. Of under 200,000 clones listed, about 77% are singletons. The CDR3 totals 17 residues. V lost 5 bases, J lost 2 bases, and 16 bases stayed unmatched. Germline V gene data show CDR1 as SQVTM and CDR2 as ANQGSEA. The data belong to a study of cytomegalovirus exposure and HLA in healthy donors. This receptor was taken from a woman aged 45-60 years in good health and CMV-seronegative. Sequencing used PBMCs. The chain couples TRBV29-1 to TRBJ1-2, with 8 bases matching TRBD1. Here the CDR3 DNA reads TGCAGCGTTTCAGGGGGCAGAACCAAAGAACAAAACTATGGCTACACCTTC. Its protein is CSVSGGRTKEQNYGYTF.